This TCR beta chain comes out of a study of human T cells and chemical hapten exposure. Study findings and constraints: Significantly greater numbers of large CDR3 similarity clusters came from expanded TCRs than from controls. The study found that PT1 expanded TCR counts correlated positively with patch test score.

This sample's time point: patch test 1, 2 weeks after DPC sensitization. The sample's treatment: therapeutic diphenylcyclopropenone sensitization with weekly scalp DPC. This clonotype was seen repeatedly, ten times or more. Its specificity is not known. One end of the junction is discordant with germline, which a read error may explain. The library put unique molecular identifiers onto individual cDNA molecules. TCRdb re-called the RACE reads through MiXCR, storing one row per CDR3 protein. The table lists approximately 340,000 distinct CDR3 sequences, around 7% of them singletons. There are 12 residues in the CDR3. Germline V lookup: CDR1 SQVTM, CDR2 ANQGSEA.

The TCR originated in a young woman with alopecia areata. Some clones in this sample may be carry-over from other donors' samples. This sequence joins TRBV29-1 and TRBJ2-2; D unclear. The sequences come from whole blood, collected in connection with sensitization to the hapten diphenylcyclopropenone (DPC). The CDR3: CSVEGNTGELFF. The CDR3 bases are TGCAGCGTGGAAGGGAACACCGGGGAGCTGTTTTTT.